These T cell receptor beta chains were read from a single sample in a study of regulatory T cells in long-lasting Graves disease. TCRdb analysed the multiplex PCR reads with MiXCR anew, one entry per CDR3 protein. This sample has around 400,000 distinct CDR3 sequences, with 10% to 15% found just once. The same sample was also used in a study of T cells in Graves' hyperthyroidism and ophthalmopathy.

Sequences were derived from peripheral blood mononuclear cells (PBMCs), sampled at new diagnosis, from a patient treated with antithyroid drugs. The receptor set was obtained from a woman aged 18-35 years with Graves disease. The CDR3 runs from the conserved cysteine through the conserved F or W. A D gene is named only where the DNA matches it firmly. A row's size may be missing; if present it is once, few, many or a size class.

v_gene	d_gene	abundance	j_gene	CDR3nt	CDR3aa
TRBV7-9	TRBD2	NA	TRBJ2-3	TGTGCCAGCAGCCGCAGTCGGAGCGGGATGGGAGGCACAGATACGCAGTATTTT	CASSRSRSGMGGTDTQYF
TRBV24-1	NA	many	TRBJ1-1	TGTGCCACCAGTGTGGGCCCTTCCCTGAACACTGAAGCTTTCTTT	CATSVGPSLNTEAFF
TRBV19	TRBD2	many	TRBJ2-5	TGTGCCAGTAGTGGACTAGCGGGTCTGTACCAAGAGACCCAGTACTTC	CASSGLAGLYQETQYF
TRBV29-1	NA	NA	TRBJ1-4	TGCAGCGTTTATTCGTCGGGCGTTAATGAAAAACTGTTTTTT	CSVYSSGVNEKLFF
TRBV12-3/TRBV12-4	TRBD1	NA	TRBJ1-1	TGTGCCAGCAGTACGGGGACAGGGAGGCCTGAAGCTTTCTTT	CASSTGTGRPEAFF
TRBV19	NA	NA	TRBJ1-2	TGTGCCAAAAAAAGGTTATGGGATAGGTATGGCTACACCTTC	CAKKRLWDRYGYTF
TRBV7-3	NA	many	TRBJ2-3	TGTGCCAGCAGCTCCACTCTTTTCGCAGATACGCAGTATTTT	CASSSTLFADTQYF
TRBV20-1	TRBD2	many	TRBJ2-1	TGCAGTGCTAGATACTCGATAGCGGGGGCTCCTGGGGAGCAGTTCTTC	CSARYSIAGAPGEQFF
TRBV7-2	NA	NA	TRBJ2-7	TGTGCCAGCAGCTTAACGGCGACCTACGAGCAGTACTTC	CASSLTATYEQYF
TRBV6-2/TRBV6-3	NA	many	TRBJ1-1	TGTGCCAGCAACCGGGGCGACACTGAAGCTTTCTTT	CASNRGDTEAFF
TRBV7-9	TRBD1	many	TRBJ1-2	TGTGCCAGCAGCTCTAGACGGGACAGGGGCACTACCTATGGCTACACCTTC	CASSSRRDRGTTYGYTF
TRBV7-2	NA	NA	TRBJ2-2	TGTGCCAGCAGCAAGGACCTAGAGCCCGGGGAGCTGTTTTTT	CASSKDLEPGELFF
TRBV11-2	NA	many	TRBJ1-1	TGTGCCAGCAGCCCACCCGAGGGTAGAGCTTTCTTT	CASSPPEGRAFF
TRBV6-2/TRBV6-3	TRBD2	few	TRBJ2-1	TGTGCCAGCAGAACCACTAGCGGGGGGGGGAATGAGCAGTTCTTC	CASRTTSGGGNEQFF